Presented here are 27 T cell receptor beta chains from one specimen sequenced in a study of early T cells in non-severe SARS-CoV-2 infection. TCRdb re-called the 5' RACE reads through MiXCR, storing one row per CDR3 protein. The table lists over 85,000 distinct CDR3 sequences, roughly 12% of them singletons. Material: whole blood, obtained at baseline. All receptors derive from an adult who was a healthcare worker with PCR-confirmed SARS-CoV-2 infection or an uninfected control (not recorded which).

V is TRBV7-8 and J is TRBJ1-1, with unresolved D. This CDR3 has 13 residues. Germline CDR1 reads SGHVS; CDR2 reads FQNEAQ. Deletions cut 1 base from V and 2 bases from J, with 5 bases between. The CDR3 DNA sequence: TGTGCCAGCAGCTTAGAAAGAAACACTGAAGCTTTCTTT. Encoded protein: CASSLERNTEAFF.

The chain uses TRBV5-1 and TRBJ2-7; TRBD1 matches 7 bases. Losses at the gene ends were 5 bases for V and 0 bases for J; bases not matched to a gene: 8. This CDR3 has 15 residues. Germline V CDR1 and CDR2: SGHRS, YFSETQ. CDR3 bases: TGCGCCAGCAGAACGGGACAGCATAACTCCTACGAGCAGTACTTC. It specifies CASRTGQHNSYEQYF.

Written as DNA, the CDR3 is TGTGCCAGCAGTTTATCTGCCAGGTGGACTAATGAAAAACTGTTTTTT. Residues: CASSLSARWTNEKLFF. J is TRBJ1-4 and V is TRBV27, with no clear D. Germline V lookup: CDR1 MNHEY, CDR2 SMNVEV (reference sequence). This CDR3 has 16 residues. Trimming left V 0 bases short and J 2 bases short, with 10 bases between.

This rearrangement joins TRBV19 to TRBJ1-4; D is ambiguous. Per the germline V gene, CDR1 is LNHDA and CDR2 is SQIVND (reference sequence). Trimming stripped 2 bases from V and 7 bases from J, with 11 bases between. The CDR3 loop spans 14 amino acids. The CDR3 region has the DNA TGTGCCAGTAGTATAATCCCCCCGAGTGAAAAACTGTTTTTT. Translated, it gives CASSIIPPSEKLFF.

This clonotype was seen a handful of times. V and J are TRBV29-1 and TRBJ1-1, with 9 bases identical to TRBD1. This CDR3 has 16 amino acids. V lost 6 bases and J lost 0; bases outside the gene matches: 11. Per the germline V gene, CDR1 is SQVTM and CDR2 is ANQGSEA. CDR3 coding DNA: TGCAGCGTCGCACCGCAACAGGGGGCCATGAACACTGAAGCTTTCTTT. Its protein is CSVAPQQGAMNTEAFF.

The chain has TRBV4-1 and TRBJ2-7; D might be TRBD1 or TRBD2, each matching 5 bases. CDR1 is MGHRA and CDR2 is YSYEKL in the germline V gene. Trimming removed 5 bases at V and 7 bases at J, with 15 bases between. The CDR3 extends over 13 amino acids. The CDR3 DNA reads TGCGCCAGCAGCGAGGGGCCCCGCGGGGAGCAGTACTTC. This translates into CASSEGPRGEQYF.

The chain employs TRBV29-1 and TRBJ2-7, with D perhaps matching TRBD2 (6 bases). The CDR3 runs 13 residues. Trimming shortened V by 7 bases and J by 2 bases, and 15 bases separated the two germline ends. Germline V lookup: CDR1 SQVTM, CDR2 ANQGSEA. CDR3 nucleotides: TGCAGCGGCCGGGCTGCGGGGACCTACGAGCAGTACTTC. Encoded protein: CSGRAAGTYEQYF.

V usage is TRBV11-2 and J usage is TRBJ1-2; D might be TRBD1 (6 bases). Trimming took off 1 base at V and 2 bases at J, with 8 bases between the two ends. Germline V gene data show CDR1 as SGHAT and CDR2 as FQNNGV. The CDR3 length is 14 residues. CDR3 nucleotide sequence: TGTGCCAGCAGCTTAGGGGGGCAGAACTATGGCTACACCTTC. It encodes CASSLGGQNYGYTF.

CDR3 protein: CASSKYQETQYF. The CDR3, as DNA: TGTGCCAGCAGCAAGTACCAAGAGACCCAGTACTTC. V is TRBV7-2 and J is TRBJ2-5, with D unresolved. The ends were cut back, 5 bases at V and 0 bases at J, with 4 bases in the middle. Germline assignment: CDR1 SGHTA and CDR2 FQGNSA. The CDR3 has 12 amino acids.

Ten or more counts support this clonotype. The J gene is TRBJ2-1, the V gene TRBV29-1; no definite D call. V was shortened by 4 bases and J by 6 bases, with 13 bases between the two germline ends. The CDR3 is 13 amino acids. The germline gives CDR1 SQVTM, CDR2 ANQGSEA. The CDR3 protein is CSVGRSRINEQFF. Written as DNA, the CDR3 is TGCAGCGTTGGGCGCTCGCGGATCAATGAGCAGTTCTTC.

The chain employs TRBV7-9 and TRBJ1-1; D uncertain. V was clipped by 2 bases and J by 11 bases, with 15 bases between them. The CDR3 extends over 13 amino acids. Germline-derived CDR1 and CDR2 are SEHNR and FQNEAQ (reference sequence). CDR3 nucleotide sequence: TGTGCCAGCAGCTTATTGGAGGCAGCCCCGGCTTTCTTT. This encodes CASSLLEAAPAFF.

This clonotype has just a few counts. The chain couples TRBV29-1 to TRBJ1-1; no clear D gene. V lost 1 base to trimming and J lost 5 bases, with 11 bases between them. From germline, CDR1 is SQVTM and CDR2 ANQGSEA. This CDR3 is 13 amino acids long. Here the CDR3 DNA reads TGCAGCGTTGAAGTTACGGTTGGTACTGAAGCTTTCTTT. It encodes CSVEVTVGTEAFF.

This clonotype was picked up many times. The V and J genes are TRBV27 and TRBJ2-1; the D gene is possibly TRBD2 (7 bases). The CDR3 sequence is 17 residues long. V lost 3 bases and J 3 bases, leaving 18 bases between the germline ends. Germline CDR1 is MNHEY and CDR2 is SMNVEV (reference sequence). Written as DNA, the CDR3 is TGTGCCAGCAGTTTGGGGGGGGGCGGCAGGGGCTACAATGAGCAGTTCTTC. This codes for CASSLGGGGRGYNEQFF.

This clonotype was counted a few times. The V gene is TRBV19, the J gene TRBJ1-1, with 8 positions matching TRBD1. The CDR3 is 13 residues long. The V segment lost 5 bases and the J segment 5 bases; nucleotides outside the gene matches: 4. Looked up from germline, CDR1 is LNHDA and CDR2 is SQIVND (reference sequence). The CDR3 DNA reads TGTGCCAGTAGTTGGACAGGGATGACTGAAGCTTTCTTT. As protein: CASSWTGMTEAFF.

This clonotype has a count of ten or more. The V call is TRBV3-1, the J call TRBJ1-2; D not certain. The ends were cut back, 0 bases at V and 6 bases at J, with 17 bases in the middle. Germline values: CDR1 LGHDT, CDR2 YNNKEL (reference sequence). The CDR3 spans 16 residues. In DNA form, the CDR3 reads TGTGCCAGCAGCCAAGAAGGGCTCATTGCCCCTCATGGCTACACCTTC. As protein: CASSQEGLIAPHGYTF. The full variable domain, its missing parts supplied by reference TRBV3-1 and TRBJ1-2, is DTAVSQTPKYLVTQMGNDKSIKCEQNLGHDTMYWYKQDSKKFLKIMFSYNNKELIINETVPNRFSPKSPDKAHLNLHINSLELGDSAVYFCASSQEGLIAPHGYTFGSGTRLTVV.

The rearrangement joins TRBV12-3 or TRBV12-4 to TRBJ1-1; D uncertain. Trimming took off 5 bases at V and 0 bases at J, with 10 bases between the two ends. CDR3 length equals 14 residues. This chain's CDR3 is CASSPETLNTEAFF. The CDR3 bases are TGTGCCAGCAGTCCCGAGACGTTGAACACTGAAGCTTTCTTT.

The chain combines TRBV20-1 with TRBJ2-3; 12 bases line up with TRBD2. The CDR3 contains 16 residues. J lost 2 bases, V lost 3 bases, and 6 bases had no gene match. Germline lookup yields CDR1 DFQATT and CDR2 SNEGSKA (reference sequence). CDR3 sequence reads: CSASRTSGAPTDTQYF. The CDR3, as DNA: TGCAGTGCTAGCCGGACTAGCGGGGCGCCCACAGATACGCAGTATTTT.

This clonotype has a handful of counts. The CDR3 coding sequence is TGTGCCAGCAGCCCCTGGACAGGGATCGCGGAGAATGGCTACACCTTC. It is translated as CASSPWTGIAENGYTF. This sequence joins TRBV7-9 and TRBJ1-2; TRBD1 matches at 8 bases. Looked up from germline, CDR1 is SEHNR and CDR2 is FQNEAQ (reference sequence). This CDR3 comprises 16 residues. Unmatched junction bases numbered 14, after V lost 5 bases and J lost 6 bases.

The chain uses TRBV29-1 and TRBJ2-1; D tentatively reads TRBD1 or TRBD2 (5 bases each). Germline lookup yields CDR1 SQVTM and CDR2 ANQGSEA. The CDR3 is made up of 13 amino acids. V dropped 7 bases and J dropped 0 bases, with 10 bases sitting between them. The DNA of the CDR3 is TGCAGCGGGTATGGGACCTCCTACAATGAGCAGTTCTTC. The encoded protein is CSGYGTSYNEQFF.

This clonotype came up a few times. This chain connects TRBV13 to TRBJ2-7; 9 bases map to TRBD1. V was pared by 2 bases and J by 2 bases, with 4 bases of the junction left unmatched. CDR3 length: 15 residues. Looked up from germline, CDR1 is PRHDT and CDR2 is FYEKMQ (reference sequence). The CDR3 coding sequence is TGTGCCAGCAGCTTATGGGGGGACAGGGCCTACGAGCAGTACTTC. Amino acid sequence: CASSLWGDRAYEQYF.

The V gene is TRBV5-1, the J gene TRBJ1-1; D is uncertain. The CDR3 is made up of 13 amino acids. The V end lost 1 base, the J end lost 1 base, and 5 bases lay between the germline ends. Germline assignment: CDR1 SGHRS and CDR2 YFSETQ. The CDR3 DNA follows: TGCGCCAGCAGCTTGAGCACGAACACTGAAGCTTTCTTT. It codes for CASSLSTNTEAFF.

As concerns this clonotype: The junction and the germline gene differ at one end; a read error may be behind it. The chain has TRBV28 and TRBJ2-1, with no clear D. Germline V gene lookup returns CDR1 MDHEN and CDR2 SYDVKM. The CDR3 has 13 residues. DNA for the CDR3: TGTGCCAGCAGTTCGCCCCCTAGGGAATCCCGCATCTTC. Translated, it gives CASSSPPRESRIF.

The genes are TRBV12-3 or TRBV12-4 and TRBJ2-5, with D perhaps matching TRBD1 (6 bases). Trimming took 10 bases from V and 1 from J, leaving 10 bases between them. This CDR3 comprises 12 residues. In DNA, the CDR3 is TGTGCCACCAGGGGTGGCCAAGAGACCCAGTACTTC. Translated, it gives CATRGGQETQYF.

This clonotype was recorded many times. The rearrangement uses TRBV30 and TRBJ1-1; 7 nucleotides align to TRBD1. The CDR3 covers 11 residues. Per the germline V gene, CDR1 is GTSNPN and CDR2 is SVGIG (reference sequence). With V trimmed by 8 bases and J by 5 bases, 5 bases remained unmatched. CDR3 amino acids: CAGNRGTEAFF. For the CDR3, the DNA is TGTGCCGGGAACAGGGGAACTGAAGCTTTCTTT.

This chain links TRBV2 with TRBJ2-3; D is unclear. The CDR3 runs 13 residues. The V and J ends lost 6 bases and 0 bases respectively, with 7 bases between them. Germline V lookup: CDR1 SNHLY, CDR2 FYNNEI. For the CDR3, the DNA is TGTGCCAGCAGGGGTCCTAGCACAGATACGCAGTATTTT. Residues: CASRGPSTDTQYF. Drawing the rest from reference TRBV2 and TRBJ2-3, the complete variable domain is EPEVTQTPSHQVTQMGQEVILRCVPISNHLYFYWYRQILGQKVEFLVSFYNNEISEKSEIFDDQFSVERPDGSNFTLKIRSTKLEDSAMYFCASRGPSTDTQYFGPGTRLTVL.

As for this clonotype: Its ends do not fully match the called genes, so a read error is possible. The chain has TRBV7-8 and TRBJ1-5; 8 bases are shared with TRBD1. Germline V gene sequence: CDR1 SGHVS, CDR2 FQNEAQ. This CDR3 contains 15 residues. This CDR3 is CASSLIAGGNQSQHF. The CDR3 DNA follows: TGTGCCAGCAGCTTGATCGCAGGGGGCAATCAGTCCCAGCATTTT.

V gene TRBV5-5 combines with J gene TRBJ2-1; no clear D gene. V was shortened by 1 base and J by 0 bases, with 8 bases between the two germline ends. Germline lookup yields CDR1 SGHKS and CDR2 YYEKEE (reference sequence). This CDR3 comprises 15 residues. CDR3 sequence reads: CASSLSRSSYNEQFF. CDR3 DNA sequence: TGTGCCAGCAGCTTGTCGAGGAGCTCCTACAATGAGCAGTTCTTC.